This T cell receptor beta chain was identified during a study of control samples from healthy donors and cancer patients. This CDR3 has 14 residues. The germline V gene has CDR1 ENHRY and CDR2 SYGVKD. Between the trimmed V and J ends, which lost 3 bases and 1 base, there was a span of 9 bases. Libraries were prepared by immunoSEQ multiplex PCR; TCRdb keeps only in-frame clonotypes and omits some of them. The sample comprises tens of thousands of clones, roughly 87% of which are singletons, and over 13% rests with the top ten. The receptor's source is a man aged 55 to 70 with head and neck cancer. This chain links TRBV10-3 with TRBJ2-5; D is undetermined. The sample taken for sequencing was PBMCs. CDR3 residues: CAISDRRIQETQYF. The CDR3 DNA reads TGTGCCATCAGTGATCGACGAATCCAAGAGACCCAGTACTTC.